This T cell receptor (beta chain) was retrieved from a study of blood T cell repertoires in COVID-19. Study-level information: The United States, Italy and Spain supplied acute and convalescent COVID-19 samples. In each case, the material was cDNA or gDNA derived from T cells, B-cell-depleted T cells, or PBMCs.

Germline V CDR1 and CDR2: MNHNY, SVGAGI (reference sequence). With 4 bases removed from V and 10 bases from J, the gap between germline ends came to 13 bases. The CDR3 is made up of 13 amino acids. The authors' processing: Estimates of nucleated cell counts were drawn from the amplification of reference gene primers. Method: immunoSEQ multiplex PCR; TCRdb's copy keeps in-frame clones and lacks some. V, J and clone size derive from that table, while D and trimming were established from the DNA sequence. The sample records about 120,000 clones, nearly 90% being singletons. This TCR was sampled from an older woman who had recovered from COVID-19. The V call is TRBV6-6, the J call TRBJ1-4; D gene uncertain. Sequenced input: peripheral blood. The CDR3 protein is CASSSPGIAKLFF. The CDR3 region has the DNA TGTGCCAGCAGTTCCCCCGGGATAGCAAAACTGTTTTTT.